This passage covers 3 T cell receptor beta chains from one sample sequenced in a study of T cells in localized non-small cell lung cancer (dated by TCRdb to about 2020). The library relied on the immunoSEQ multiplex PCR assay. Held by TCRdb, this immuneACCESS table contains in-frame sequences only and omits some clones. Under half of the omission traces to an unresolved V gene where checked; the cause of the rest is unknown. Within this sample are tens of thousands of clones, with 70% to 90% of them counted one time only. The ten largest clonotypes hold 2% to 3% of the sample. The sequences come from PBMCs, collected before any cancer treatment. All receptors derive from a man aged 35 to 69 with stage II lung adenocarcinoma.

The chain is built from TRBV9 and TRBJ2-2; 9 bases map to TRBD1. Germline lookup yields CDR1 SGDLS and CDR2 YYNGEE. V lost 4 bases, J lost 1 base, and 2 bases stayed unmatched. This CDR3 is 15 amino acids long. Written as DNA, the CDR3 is TGTGCCAGCAGCCCGGACAGGGGGAACACCGGGGAGCTGTTTTTT. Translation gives CASSPDRGNTGELFF.

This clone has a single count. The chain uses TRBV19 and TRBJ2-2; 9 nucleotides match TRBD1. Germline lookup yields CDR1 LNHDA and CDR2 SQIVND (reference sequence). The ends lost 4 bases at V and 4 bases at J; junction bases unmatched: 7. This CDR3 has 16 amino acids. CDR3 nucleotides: TGTGCCAGTAGTAAACAGGGGGCGGCGGGCACCGGGGAGCTGTTTTTT. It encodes CASSKQGAAGTGELFF. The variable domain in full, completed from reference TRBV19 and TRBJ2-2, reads DGGITQSPKYLFRKEGQNVTLSCEQNLNHDAMYWYRQDPGQGLRLIYYSQIVNDFQKGDIAEGYSVSREKKESFPLTVTSAQKNPTAFYLCASSKQGAAGTGELFFGEGSRLTVL.

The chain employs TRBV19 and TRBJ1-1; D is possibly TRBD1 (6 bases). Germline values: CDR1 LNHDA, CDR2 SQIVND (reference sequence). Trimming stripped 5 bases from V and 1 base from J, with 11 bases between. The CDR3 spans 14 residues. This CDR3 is CASSFRGQNTEAFF. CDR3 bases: TGTGCCAGTAGTTTCAGGGGACAGAACACTGAAGCTTTCTTT.